These 27 T cell receptor beta chains were sequenced from one sample in a study of spatial heterogeneity in lung cancer. Specified time point: sample taken at primary tumor resection. Whole RNA from tumor, nontumor lung or frozen PBMC was sequenced unsorted. From the 5' RACE reads, TCRdb called clonotypes with MiXCR, one entry per CDR3 protein. This sample yields about 53,000 distinct CDR3 sequences, of which roughly 6.5% are seen a single time; roughly 2.7% belongs to the top ten. Sequenced here: PBMCs, sampled at surgery. The receptors originated from a female donor with early-stage non-small cell lung cancer.

This clonotype was counted many times. The genes are TRBV11-1 and TRBJ1-1; no clear D. The V and J ends lost 5 bases and 4 bases respectively, with 8 bases between them. The CDR3 extends over 12 amino acids. Germline values: CDR1 SGHAT, CDR2 FQDESV (reference sequence). The chain's CDR3 is CASSGWGTEAFF. CDR3 nucleotide sequence: TGTGCCAGCAGCGGGTGGGGCACTGAAGCTTTCTTT.

This clonotype has ten or more counts. The chain has TRBV19 and TRBJ2-5; TRBD1 aligns across 7 bases. This CDR3 comprises 14 residues. Looked up from germline, CDR1 is LNHDA and CDR2 is SQIVND (reference sequence). J gave up 3 bases and V 5 bases, and 6 bases lay outside the gene matches. The CDR3 here is CASSVRDSEETQYF. The CDR3 coding sequence is TGTGCCAGTAGTGTCCGGGACAGCGAAGAGACCCAGTACTTC. Full variable domain (outside the CDR3, taken from reference TRBV19 and TRBJ2-5): DGGITQSPKYLFRKEGQNVTLSCEQNLNHDAMYWYRQDPGQGLRLIYYSQIVNDFQKGDIAEGYSVSREKKESFPLTVTSAQKNPTAFYLCASSVRDSEETQYFGPGTRLLVL.

This clonotype has a count of ten or more. The chain carries TRBV2 and TRBJ1-2, with 7 bases aligning to TRBD1. The V gene's germline CDR1 is SNHLY and CDR2 FYNNEI. The junction had 7 bases not matched to a gene; V was cut back by 4 bases and J by 5 bases. CDR3 length: 14 amino acids. The CDR3 region has the DNA TGTGCCAGCAGTGGGGCCCGGGACAGTTATGGCTACACCTTC. Its translation is CASSGARDSYGYTF.

A few counts support this clonotype. The chain uses TRBV20-1 and TRBJ2-3; D gene unclear. This CDR3 has 13 residues. V dropped 0 bases and J dropped 2 bases, with 6 bases sitting between them. Per the germline V gene, CDR1 is DFQATT and CDR2 is SNEGSKA (reference sequence). The CDR3 region is CSARDPTTDTQYF. The CDR3 DNA reads TGCAGTGCTAGAGATCCCACCACAGATACGCAGTATTTT.

In its sample, this clonotype was seen many times. The rearrangement joins TRBV5-1 to TRBJ2-5, with D unresolved. This CDR3 comprises 14 residues. Looked up from germline, CDR1 is SGHRS and CDR2 is YFSETQ. Between the trimmed V and J ends, which lost 4 bases and 1 base, there was a span of 11 bases. The CDR3 DNA reads TGCGCCAGCAGCCCGGGCCTTCTCCAAGAGACCCAGTACTTC. This encodes CASSPGLLQETQYF.

In this sample, this clonotype turned up a few times. This chain connects TRBV13 to TRBJ2-1; D possibly corresponds to TRBD1 (6 bases). This CDR3 spans 15 amino acids. CDR1 is PRHDT and CDR2 is FYEKMQ in the germline V gene (reference sequence). V gave up 3 bases and J gave up 0 bases, with 9 bases separating them. CDR3 sequence reads: CASSFRDNSYNEQFF. CDR3 DNA: TGTGCCAGCAGCTTCAGGGACAACTCCTACAATGAGCAGTTCTTC.

This clonotype occurred a few times. The V and J genes are TRBV20-1 and TRBJ2-7; TRBD1 matches 8 bases. Germline assignment: CDR1 DFQATT and CDR2 SNEGSKA (reference sequence). This CDR3 comprises 14 residues. After removal of 4 bases from V and 3 bases from J, the junction contained 8 bases not matched to a gene. Here the CDR3 DNA reads TGCAGTGCTATGGACAGGGACCCTAACTACGAGCAGTACTTC. It yields the protein CSAMDRDPNYEQYF.

This clonotype appeared many times. The chain couples TRBV13 to TRBJ2-3; D might be TRBD1 or TRBD2, each matching 5 bases. The length of the CDR3 is 15 residues. CDR1 is PRHDT and CDR2 is FYEKMQ in the germline V gene (reference sequence). The V gene lost 5 bases and the J gene lost 2 bases, with 14 bases spanning the gap. In nucleotides, the CDR3 is TGTGCCAGCAGCCGGGACCGCGGTATCACAGATACGCAGTATTTT. It translates to CASSRDRGITDTQYF.

This clonotype came up many times. The gene calls are TRBV7-2 and TRBJ2-3; perhaps D is TRBD1 or TRBD2 (5 bases each). Trimming shortened V by 1 base and J by 2 bases, and 7 bases separated the two germline ends. The length of the CDR3 is 14 residues. Germline values: CDR1 SGHTA, CDR2 FQGNSA. CDR3 nucleotides: TGTGCCAGCAGCTTAGTCGGGACCACAGATACGCAGTATTTT. Translating gives CASSLVGTTDTQYF.

This chain joins TRBV11-1 and TRBJ2-2, with 8 bases fitting TRBD1. This CDR3 has 14 amino acids. From germline, CDR1 is SGHAT and CDR2 FQDESV (reference sequence). V dropped 1 base and J dropped 7; count of bases not matched to a gene: 2. CDR3 sequence: CASSLGTGFGELFF. CDR3 in DNA: TGTGCCAGCAGCTTAGGGACAGGGTTCGGGGAGCTGTTTTTT.

This clonotype was counted ten times or more. This chain connects TRBV5-5 to TRBJ2-3, with TRBD2 as a possible D gene (5 bases). This CDR3 region has 14 residues. With 1 base removed from V and 2 bases from J, the gap between germline ends came to 8 bases. Germline CDR1 and CDR2: SGHKS and YYEKEE (reference sequence). The CDR3 DNA sequence: TGTGCCAGCAGCTTGATCGGGGACACAGATACGCAGTATTTT. Encoded protein: CASSLIGDTDTQYF.

In its sample, this clonotype was seen many times. The V and J genes are TRBV2 and TRBJ2-1; 8 nucleotides agree with TRBD2. Germline lookup yields CDR1 SNHLY and CDR2 FYNNEI. This CDR3 is 14 amino acids long. Trimming removed 6 bases from V and 5 bases from J; junction bases left unmatched: 6. The CDR3 DNA sequence: TGTGCCAGCAGAGGCGGGGGGCCCGACAATGAGCAGTTCTTC. It yields the protein CASRGGGPDNEQFF.

This clonotype was picked up many times. V and J are TRBV18 and TRBJ2-3; the D gene is possibly TRBD1 (5 bases). Trimming took 5 bases from V and 3 from J, leaving 9 bases between them. Looked up from germline, CDR1 is KGHSH and CDR2 is LQKENI. This CDR3 is 13 amino acids long. In nucleotides, the CDR3 is TGTGCCAGCTCAAGCCGACAGACAGATACGCAGTATTTT. Translated, it gives CASSSRQTDTQYF.

This clonotype was seen at least ten times. The chain combines TRBV5-1 with TRBJ2-5; D call uncertain. V gave up 0 bases and J gave up 3 bases, with 0 bases separating them. CDR1 is SGHRS, CDR2 YFSETQ, per germline. The CDR3 has 11 residues. CDR3 sequence reads: CASSLEETQYF. The CDR3 bases are TGCGCCAGCAGCTTGGAAGAGACCCAGTACTTC.

There are a few counts of this clonotype. The chain has TRBV7-2 and TRBJ2-7, with 7 bases fitting TRBD1. The CDR3 extends over 15 amino acids. Germline CDR1 and CDR2: SGHTA and FQGNSA. The V gene end was trimmed by 1 base and the J gene end by 1 base; junction bases not matched to a gene: 4. For the CDR3, the DNA is TGTGCCAGCAGCTTAGTGGGGACAGTGTCCTACGAGCAGTACTTC. Translation: CASSLVGTVSYEQYF.

The chain links TRBV20-1 to TRBJ2-7, with D possibly being TRBD1 (6 bases). Germline CDR1 DFQATT, CDR2 SNEGSKA (reference sequence). V lost 5 bases and J 4 bases, leaving 12 bases between the germline ends. The length of the CDR3 is 12 residues. The CDR3 sequence is CSAGTQGYEQYF. CDR3 bases: TGCAGTGCTGGGACCCAGGGGTACGAGCAGTACTTC.

This clonotype has ten or more counts. The chain uses TRBV7-3 and TRBJ2-3, with 7 nucleotides matching TRBD2. There are 14 residues in the CDR3. CDR1 is SGHTA, CDR2 FQGTGA, per germline. Trimming removed 5 bases from V and 4 bases from J; junction bases left unmatched: 6. This CDR3 reads CASSIGTSADTQYF. In nucleotides, the CDR3 is TGTGCCAGCAGCATCGGAACTAGCGCAGATACGCAGTATTTT.

This clonotype was detected a few times. The V gene is TRBV7-9, the J gene TRBJ1-1, with D perhaps matching TRBD1 (6 bases). The germline V and J ends were trimmed by 5 bases and 7 bases, with 23 bases remaining between them. The CDR3 spans 16 residues. Germline V gives CDR1 SEHNR, CDR2 FQNEAQ (reference sequence). In nucleotides, the CDR3 is TGTGCCAGCAGCCACAGAGCAGGGGATTCCTTCGTTGAAGCTTTCTTT. Translated, it gives CASSHRAGDSFVEAFF.

This clonotype was detected ten times or more. This rearrangement joins TRBV7-2 to TRBJ1-5, with D uncertain. The CDR3 runs 14 residues. CDR1 SGHTA and CDR2 FQGNSA come from the germline V gene. V lost 1 base and J lost 3, with 7 bases in between. In DNA, the CDR3 is TGTGCCAGCAGCTTAGGGATGGACAATCAGCCCCAGCATTTT. Its translation: CASSLGMDNQPQHF.

This sequence joins TRBV20-1 and TRBJ2-3; possibly TRBD2 for D (6 bases). The CDR3 spans 14 residues. Germline values: CDR1 DFQATT, CDR2 SNEGSKA (reference sequence). Trimming took off 6 bases at V and 4 bases at J, with 17 bases between the two ends. CDR3 sequence (DNA): TGCAGTGCCGATGGAGGGGTGCAAGCAGATACGCAGTATTTT. Translating gives CSADGGVQADTQYF.

This clonotype was found many times. This chain links TRBV7-2 with TRBJ1-2; 8 bases line up with TRBD1. The CDR3 extends over 13 amino acids. CDR1 and CDR2 from the germline V gene are SGHTA and FQGNSA. Losses at the gene ends were 5 bases for V and 3 bases for J; bases not matched to a gene: 2. DNA of the CDR3: TGTGCCAGCAGCCCGGACAGGGACTATGGCTACACCTTC. The encoded protein is CASSPDRDYGYTF. Full variable domain (missing parts from reference TRBV7-2 and TRBJ1-2): GAGVSQSPSNKVTEKGKDVELRCDPISGHTALYWYRQSLGQGLEFLIYFQGNSAPDKSGLPSDRFSAERTGGSVSTLTIQRTQQEDSAVYLCASSPDRDYGYTFGSGTRLTVV.

This clonotype was found a few times. V is TRBV19 and J is TRBJ1-5; possibly TRBD1 for D (5 bases). V was pared by 5 bases and J by 7 bases, with 12 bases between. This CDR3 region has 13 residues. Germline V gene sequence: CDR1 LNHDA, CDR2 SQIVND (reference sequence). The CDR3 DNA reads TGTGCCAGTAGTTGGAGGGAGGGGCAGCCCCAGCATTTT. Its translation is CASSWREGQPQHF.

The chain is built from TRBV7-9 and TRBJ2-5, with D uncertain. The germline V and J ends were trimmed by 2 bases and 5 bases, with 12 bases remaining between them. Per germline, CDR1 SEHNR and CDR2 FQNEAQ (reference sequence). The CDR3 loop spans 14 amino acids. The CDR3 is CASSLLEVMETQYF. CDR3 in DNA: TGTGCCAGCAGCTTATTAGAAGTTATGGAGACCCAGTACTTC.

For this clonotype: A clone one base away is much larger, so this may be a read error. This chain joins TRBV5-1 and TRBJ2-5, with 8 bases aligning to TRBD1. Germline CDR1 SGHRS, CDR2 YFSETQ. The CDR3 covers 15 residues. The CDR3: CASRLGQGAQETQYF. DNA of the CDR3: TGCGCCAGCAGGTTGGGGCAGGGGGCCCAAGAGACCCAGTACTTC.

The chain's CDR3 is CASSLEGATGTDTQYF. In DNA form, the CDR3 reads TGCGCCAGCAGCTTGGAGGGGGCGACAGGCACAGATACGCAGTATTTT. V and J are TRBV5-1 and TRBJ2-3; 7 positions match TRBD1. Trimming cost V 0 bases and J 1 base; bases outside gene matches: 5. This CDR3 is built from 16 residues. CDR1 and CDR2 from the germline V gene are SGHRS and YFSETQ.

This clonotype was seen at least ten times. V gene TRBV18 combines with J gene TRBJ2-7; no clear D gene. This CDR3 has 13 amino acids. Trimming pared 2 bases from V and 4 bases from J, leaving 9 bases between. Germline CDR1 KGHSH, CDR2 LQKENI. Written as DNA, the CDR3 is TGTGCCAGCTCACCATACGACGGATACGAGCAGTACTTC. Its translation: CASSPYDGYEQYF.

This clonotype was observed many times. CDR3 in amino acids: CSVDTGPNYGYTF. In DNA form, the CDR3 reads TGCAGCGTTGATACAGGGCCGAACTATGGCTACACCTTC. The chain joins TRBV29-1 to TRBJ1-2; the D gene is possibly TRBD1 (6 bases). V shed 3 bases and J shed 2 bases, with 10 bases lying between them. Germline values: CDR1 SQVTM, CDR2 ANQGSEA. The CDR3 is 13 residues long.